These T cell receptor beta chains were read from a single sample in a study of T-cell memory formation after mild COVID-19. TCRdb itself ran the 5' RACE reads through MiXCR, one entry per CDR3 protein. The sample records 350,000 to 550,000 distinct CDR3 sequences, over 15% being singletons. Material: PBMCs or a T cell subset sorted from them (not recorded which). All receptors derive from a man younger than 35 who had mild COVID-19 (a few samples of this study predate the infection). Cell type and time point are not known. Each CDR3 is given with its conserved first and last residue. The D gene is left open where the match is weak. Clone size appears in some rows only: once, few, many, or a class for an expanded clone.

V gene: TRBV19
clone size: -
J gene: TRBJ1-1
D gene: -
CDR3 DNA: TGTGCCACGGGGGTCAGTGAAGCTTTCTTT
CDR3 protein: CATGVSEAFF

V gene: TRBV5-1
clone size: few
J gene: TRBJ2-5
D gene: TRBD2
CDR3 DNA: TGCGCCAGCACCTCAGAAGCGGGGGGCCAAGAGACCCAGTACTTC
CDR3 protein: CASTSEAGGQETQYF

V gene: TRBV5-6
clone size: -
J gene: TRBJ2-2
D gene: -
CDR3 DNA: TGTGCCAGCAGTAGGGGAGGCCCGACAATAACCCTCGGGGAGCTGTTTTTT
CDR3 protein: CASSRGGPTITLGELFF

V gene: TRBV18
clone size: few
J gene: TRBJ2-2
D gene: -
CDR3 DNA: TGTGCCAGCTCACCAGGCCCCGGCTTTTCAAACACCGGGGAGCTGTTTTTT
CDR3 protein: CASSPGPGFSNTGELFF

V gene: TRBV10-2
clone size: few
J gene: TRBJ2-3
D gene: -
CDR3 DNA: TGCGCCAGCAGTGAGAGGGGAATGAGGCTCACAGATACGCAGTATTTT
CDR3 protein: CASSERGMRLTDTQYF

V gene: TRBV5-1
clone size: -
J gene: TRBJ2-5
D gene: -
CDR3 DNA: TGCGCCAGCAGCCCAGGGGGGACAGAGACCCAGTACTTC
CDR3 protein: CASSPGGTETQYF

V gene: TRBV3-1
clone size: -
J gene: TRBJ1-5
D gene: -
CDR3 DNA: TGTGCCAGCAGCCGAAGCAGGGATCAGCCCCAGCATTTT
CDR3 protein: CASSRSRDQPQHF

V gene: TRBV11-3
clone size: few
J gene: TRBJ2-3
D gene: TRBD2
CDR3 DNA: TGTGCCAGCAGTCCCGGGACTAGCCGTCTCGATACGCAGTATTTT
CDR3 protein: CASSPGTSRLDTQYF

V gene: TRBV25-1
clone size: -
J gene: TRBJ1-4
D gene: TRBD1
CDR3 DNA: TGTGCCAGCAGTGAGGGGACAGGGAATGAAAAACTGTTTTTT
CDR3 protein: CASSEGTGNEKLFF

V gene: TRBV6-5
clone size: -
J gene: TRBJ1-1
D gene: -
CDR3 DNA: TGTGCCAGCAGTTACAGACAGTTGAACACTGAAGCTTTCTTT
CDR3 protein: CASSYRQLNTEAFF

V gene: TRBV7-2
clone size: few
J gene: TRBJ1-5
D gene: -
CDR3 DNA: TGTGCCAGCAGCTCAAGGGGATATAGCAATCAGCCCCAGCATTTT
CDR3 protein: CASSSRGYSNQPQHF

V gene: TRBV5-1
clone size: -
J gene: TRBJ2-1
D gene: -
CDR3 DNA: TGCGCCAGCAGCTTGGACCACAGGAGGGGCATCAATGAGCAGTTCTTC
CDR3 protein: CASSLDHRRGINEQFF

V gene: TRBV10-3
clone size: -
J gene: TRBJ1-5
D gene: -
CDR3 DNA: TGTGCCATCAGTGATGGTCGGCCCCAGCATTTT
CDR3 protein: CAISDGRPQHF

V gene: TRBV7-7
clone size: -
J gene: TRBJ2-5
D gene: -
CDR3 DNA: TGTGCCAGCAGCTCACGGGCCATAAGGGACCGGGGGGAGACCCAGTACTTC
CDR3 protein: CASSSRAIRDRGETQYF

V gene: TRBV20-1
clone size: -
J gene: TRBJ2-1
D gene: -
CDR3 DNA: TGCAGTGCCCCAACCCCTCCTCGGGGCCCCAATGAGCAGTTCTTC
CDR3 protein: CSAPTPPRGPNEQFF

V gene: TRBV7-2
clone size: few
J gene: TRBJ2-3
D gene: TRBD2
CDR3 DNA: TGTGCCAGCAGCCCGGGCGGGGGATCAACAGATACGCAGTATTTT
CDR3 protein: CASSPGGGSTDTQYF

V gene: TRBV20-1
clone size: -
J gene: TRBJ2-5
D gene: TRBD2
CDR3 DNA: TGCAGTGCTAGGTTCGGGGGGGCCCAAGAGACCCAGTACTTC
CDR3 protein: CSARFGGAQETQYF

V gene: TRBV9
clone size: -
J gene: TRBJ1-6
D gene: TRBD1
CDR3 DNA: TGTGCCAGCATGGACAGGGTGTTTTATAATTCACCCCTCCACTTT
CDR3 protein: CASMDRVFYNSPLHF

V gene: TRBV7-6
clone size: many
J gene: TRBJ2-7
D gene: TRBD1
CDR3 DNA: TGTGCCAGCAGCCACAACAGGGGAAAGGGACCCTACGAGCAGTACTTC
CDR3 protein: CASSHNRGKGPYEQYF

V gene: TRBV28
clone size: few
J gene: TRBJ2-1
D gene: -
CDR3 DNA: TGTGCCAGCAGGAGCCCAGATTACAATGAGCAGTTCTTC
CDR3 protein: CASRSPDYNEQFF

V gene: TRBV7-2
clone size: -
J gene: TRBJ1-3
D gene: -
CDR3 DNA: TGTGCCAGCAGCTTAGCCGACGGCTCTGGAAACACCATATATTTT
CDR3 protein: CASSLADGSGNTIYF

V gene: TRBV6-2/TRBV6-3
clone size: -
J gene: TRBJ2-7
D gene: TRBD1
CDR3 DNA: TGTGCCAGCGGAAGGACAGGGGTAACCTACGAGCAGTACTTC
CDR3 protein: CASGRTGVTYEQYF

V gene: TRBV20-1
clone size: few
J gene: TRBJ2-1
D gene: TRBD2
CDR3 DNA: TGCAGTGCTAGACCAATGGGGCGGGGGGCGAACAATGAGCAGTTCTTC
CDR3 protein: CSARPMGRGANNEQFF

V gene: TRBV7-2
clone size: many
J gene: TRBJ1-4
D gene: -
CDR3 DNA: TGTGCCAGCAGCTTAGGAGGGGCGGCTAATGAAAAACTGTTTTTT
CDR3 protein: CASSLGGAANEKLFF

V gene: TRBV6-1
clone size: few
J gene: TRBJ1-4
D gene: -
CDR3 DNA: TGTGCCAGCAGCCCGGGACGGAATAATGAAAAACTGTTTTTT
CDR3 protein: CASSPGRNNEKLFF

V gene: TRBV29-1
clone size: few
J gene: TRBJ2-3
D gene: TRBD2
CDR3 DNA: TGCAGCGTCACGACTAGCGGGATAGATACGCAGTATTTT
CDR3 protein: CSVTTSGIDTQYF

V gene: TRBV19
clone size: few
J gene: TRBJ1-2
D gene: TRBD1
CDR3 DNA: TGTGCCAGTAGTACCTCCGGGACAGGGCATGGCTACACCTTC
CDR3 protein: CASSTSGTGHGYTF

V gene: TRBV21-1
clone size: -
J gene: TRBJ2-6
D gene: -
CDR3 DNA: TGTGCCAGCAGCAAAGCGGTGACACCCCCCGGGGCCAACGTCCTGACTTTC
CDR3 protein: CASSKAVTPPGANVLTF

V gene: TRBV18
clone size: -
J gene: TRBJ2-7
D gene: TRBD1
CDR3 DNA: TGTGCCAGCTCACTCAGACAGGGCTATTACGAGCAGTACTTC
CDR3 protein: CASSLRQGYYEQYF

V gene: TRBV12-3/TRBV12-4
clone size: many
J gene: TRBJ2-2
D gene: -
CDR3 DNA: TGTGCCAGCAGTTTAGGGCGGCTGGGGGAGCTGTTTTTT
CDR3 protein: CASSLGRLGELFF

V gene: TRBV5-1
clone size: many
J gene: TRBJ2-6
D gene: -
CDR3 DNA: TGCGCCAGCAGCCCCCCCGGGGCCAACGTCCTGACTTTC
CDR3 protein: CASSPPGANVLTF

V gene: TRBV4-2
clone size: -
J gene: TRBJ1-4
D gene: TRBD1
CDR3 DNA: TGTGCCAGCAGCACCCGGCCCGGACAGGGGAATGAAAAACTGTTTTTT
CDR3 protein: CASSTRPGQGNEKLFF

V gene: TRBV6-2/TRBV6-3
clone size: -
J gene: TRBJ2-3
D gene: -
CDR3 DNA: TGTGCCAGCAGCCGAAGAACCGGGCCCCCAGAGTATTTT
CDR3 protein: CASSRRTGPPEYF

V gene: TRBV5-1
clone size: -
J gene: TRBJ2-5
D gene: TRBD2
CDR3 DNA: TGCGCCAGCAGCTTGGAAAGAGCGGGGGGGCGGGAGACCCAGTACTTC
CDR3 protein: CASSLERAGGRETQYF

V gene: TRBV6-5
clone size: few
J gene: TRBJ2-4
D gene: TRBD1
CDR3 DNA: TGTGCCAGCAGTTACACAGGGGGCCGGGACATTCAGTACTTC
CDR3 protein: CASSYTGGRDIQYF

V gene: TRBV12-3/TRBV12-4
clone size: many
J gene: TRBJ2-3
D gene: TRBD2
CDR3 DNA: TGTGCCAGCAGGCCGGCAGCGGGGGTCCCCACAGATACGCAGTATTTT
CDR3 protein: CASRPAAGVPTDTQYF

V gene: TRBV6-5
clone size: many
J gene: TRBJ2-1
D gene: TRBD1
CDR3 DNA: TGTGCCAGCAGTCGACAGGGTATGAATGAGCAGTTCTTC
CDR3 protein: CASSRQGMNEQFF

V gene: TRBV6-2/TRBV6-3
clone size: few
J gene: TRBJ2-3
D gene: -
CDR3 DNA: TGTGCCAGCAGTTACTCTGGTAGGACGCAGTATTTT
CDR3 protein: CASSYSGRTQYF

V gene: TRBV7-9
clone size: -
J gene: TRBJ1-1
D gene: -
CDR3 DNA: TGTGCCAGCAACTGGGGGTCGGGGGGTGAAGCTTTCTTT
CDR3 protein: CASNWGSGGEAFF

V gene: TRBV6-2/TRBV6-3
clone size: few
J gene: TRBJ1-5
D gene: -
CDR3 DNA: TGTGCCAGCAGTTGGGGGCAGGGGACCAATCAGCCCCAGCATTTT
CDR3 protein: CASSWGQGTNQPQHF

V gene: TRBV7-9
clone size: -
J gene: TRBJ1-6
D gene: -
CDR3 DNA: TGTGCCAGCAGCGGACCCCTTGGGTCACCCCTCCACTTT
CDR3 protein: CASSGPLGSPLHF

V gene: TRBV9
clone size: few
J gene: TRBJ2-1
D gene: TRBD2
CDR3 DNA: TGTGCCAGCAGCGTAGCGGGGGGGTTTTGGCATGAGCAGTTCTTC
CDR3 protein: CASSVAGGFWHEQFF